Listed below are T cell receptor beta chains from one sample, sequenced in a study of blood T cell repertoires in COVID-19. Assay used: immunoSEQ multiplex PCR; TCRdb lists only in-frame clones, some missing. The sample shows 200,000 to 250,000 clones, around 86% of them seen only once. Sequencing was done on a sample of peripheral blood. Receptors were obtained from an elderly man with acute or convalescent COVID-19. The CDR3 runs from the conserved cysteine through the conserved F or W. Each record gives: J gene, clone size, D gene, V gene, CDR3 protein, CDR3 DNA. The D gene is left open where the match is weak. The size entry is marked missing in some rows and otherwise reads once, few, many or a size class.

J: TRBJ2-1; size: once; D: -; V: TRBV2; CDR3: CASSDRGYGNEQFF; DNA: TGTGCCAGCAGTGACAGGGGTTATGGCAATGAGCAGTTCTTC
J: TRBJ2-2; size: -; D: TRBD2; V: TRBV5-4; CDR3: CASSLALAGTGELFF; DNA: TGTGCCAGCAGCTTGGCACTAGCGGGAACCGGGGAGCTGTTTTTT
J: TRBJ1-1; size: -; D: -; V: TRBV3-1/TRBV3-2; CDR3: CASSQGPTEAFF; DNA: TGTGCCAGCAGCCAAGGTCCTACTGAAGCTTTCTTT
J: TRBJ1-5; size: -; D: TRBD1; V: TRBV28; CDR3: CASSSGAGQGLLWSNQPQHF; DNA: TGTGCCAGCAGTTCAGGTGCGGGACAGGGTTTGTTGTGGAGCAATCAGCCCCAGCATTTT
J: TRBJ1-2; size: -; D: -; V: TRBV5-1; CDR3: CASSLGTDNYGYTF; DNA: TGCGCCAGCAGCTTGGGGACAGATAACTATGGCTACACCTTC
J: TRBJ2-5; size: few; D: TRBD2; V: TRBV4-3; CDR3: CASSQDLGTSGRRFETQYF; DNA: TGCGCCAGCAGCCAAGATTTAGGGACTAGCGGGAGGCGGTTTGAGACCCAGTACTTC
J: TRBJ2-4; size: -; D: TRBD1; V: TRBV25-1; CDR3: CASSSTGRTSIQYF; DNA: TGTGCCAGCAGCTCGACAGGGCGAACGTCGATTCAGTACTTC
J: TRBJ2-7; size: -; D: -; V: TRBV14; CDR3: CASSQDRRVPRSYEQYF; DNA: TGTGCCAGCAGCCAAGATCGTCGGGTCCCGAGATCCTACGAGCAGTACTTC
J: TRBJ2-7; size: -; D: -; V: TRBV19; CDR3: CASSIVAGSEQYF; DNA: TGTGCCAGTAGTATCGTGGCGGGAAGCGAGCAGTACTTC
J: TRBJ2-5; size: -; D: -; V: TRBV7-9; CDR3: CASSLGQVQETQYF; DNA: TGTGCCAGCAGCTTAGGACAGGTACAAGAGACCCAGTACTTC
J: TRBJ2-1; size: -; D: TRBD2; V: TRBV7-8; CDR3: CASTTLAGSYNEQFF; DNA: TGTGCCAGCACCACCCTAGCGGGATCCTACAATGAGCAGTTCTTC
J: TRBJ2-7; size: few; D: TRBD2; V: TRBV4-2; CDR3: CASSQEKGLAGRSSYEQYF; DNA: TGTGCCAGCAGCCAAGAGAAGGGACTAGCGGGAAGGAGCTCCTACGAGCAGTACTTC
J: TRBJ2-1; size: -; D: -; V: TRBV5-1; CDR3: CASSLVTGFYNEQFF; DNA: TGCGCCAGCAGCTTGGTTACAGGGTTCTACAATGAGCAGTTCTTC
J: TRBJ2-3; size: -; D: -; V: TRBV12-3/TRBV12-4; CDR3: CASRRLRTDTQYF; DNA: TGTGCCAGCCGGCGGCTTAGAACAGATACGCAGTATTTT
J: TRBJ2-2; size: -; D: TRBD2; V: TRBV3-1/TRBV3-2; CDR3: CASSQAGGTGELFF; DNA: TGTGCCAGCAGCCAAGCGGGAGGCACCGGGGAGCTGTTTTTT
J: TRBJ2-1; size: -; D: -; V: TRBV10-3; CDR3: CAISEGQYNEQFF; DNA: TGTGCCATCAGTGAAGGACAGTACAATGAGCAGTTCTTC
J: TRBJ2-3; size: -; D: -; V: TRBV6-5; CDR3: CASSRLSGFTDTQYF; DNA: TGTGCCAGCAGCCGACTTAGCGGTTTCACAGATACGCAGTATTTT
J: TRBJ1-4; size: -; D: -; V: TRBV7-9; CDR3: CASSPRGSHEKLFF; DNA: TGTGCCAGCAGCCCCCGGGGGTCTCATGAAAAACTGTTTTTT
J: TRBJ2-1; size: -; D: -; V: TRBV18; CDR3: CASSPQGKSSYNEQFF; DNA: TGTGCCAGCTCACCACAGGGGAAAAGCTCCTACAATGAGCAGTTCTTC
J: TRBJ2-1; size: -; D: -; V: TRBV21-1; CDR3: CASSRIGTSGYNEQFF; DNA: TGTGCCAGCAGCAGAATAGGGACTAGCGGATACAATGAGCAGTTCTTC
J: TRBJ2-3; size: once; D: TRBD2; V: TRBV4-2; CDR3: CASSQEVGTGTSGTTDTQYF; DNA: TGTGCCAGCAGCCAAGAGGTAGGGACAGGGACTAGCGGAACCACAGATACGCAGTATTTT
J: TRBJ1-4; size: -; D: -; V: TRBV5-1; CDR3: CASSSGLGLATNEKLFF; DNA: TGCGCCAGCAGCTCCGGACTCGGTCTGGCAACTAATGAAAAACTGTTTTTT
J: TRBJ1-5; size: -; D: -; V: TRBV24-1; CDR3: CATSDLGGNQPQEPQHF; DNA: TGTGCCACCAGTGACCTGGGAGGGAATCAGCCCCAGGAGCCCCAGCATTTT
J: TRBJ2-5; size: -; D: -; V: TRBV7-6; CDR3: CASSLVYGETQYF; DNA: TGTGCCAGCAGCTTAGTCTACGGAGAGACCCAGTACTTC
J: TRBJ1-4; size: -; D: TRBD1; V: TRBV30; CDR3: CAWSADRARGNEKLFF; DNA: TGTGCCTGGAGCGCAGACAGGGCCCGTGGTAATGAAAAACTGTTTTTT
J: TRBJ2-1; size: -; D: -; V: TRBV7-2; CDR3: CASSLQPGGLYNEQFF; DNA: TGTGCCAGCAGCCTACAGCCTGGCGGGCTGTACAATGAGCAGTTCTTC
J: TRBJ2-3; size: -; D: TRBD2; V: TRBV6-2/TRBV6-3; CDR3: CASSLGLADTDTQYF; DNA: TGTGCCAGCAGCCTGGGACTAGCGGACACAGATACGCAGTATTTT
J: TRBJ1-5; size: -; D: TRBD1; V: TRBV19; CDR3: CASSDRDRLNQPQHF; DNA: TGTGCCAGTAGTGACCGGGACAGACTAAATCAGCCCCAGCATTTT
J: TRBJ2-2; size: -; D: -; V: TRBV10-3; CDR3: CAISPRQVTGELFF; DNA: TGTGCCATCAGTCCTCGACAGGTTACCGGGGAGCTGTTTTTT
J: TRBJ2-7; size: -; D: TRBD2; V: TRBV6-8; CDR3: CASRDERDRYYEQYF; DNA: TGTGCCAGCAGGGATGAGCGGGATCGGTACTACGAGCAGTACTTC
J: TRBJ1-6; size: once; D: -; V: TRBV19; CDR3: CASRNRANDSPLHF; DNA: TGTGCCAGTAGGAACAGGGCCAATGATTCACCCCTCCACTTT
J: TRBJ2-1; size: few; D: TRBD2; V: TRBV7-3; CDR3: CASSSAGALNEQFF; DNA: TGTGCCAGCTCTTCGGCGGGAGCTCTCAATGAGCAGTTCTTC
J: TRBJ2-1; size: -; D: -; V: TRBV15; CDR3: CATSRARGGSRAGAPNEQFF; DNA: TGTGCCACCAGCAGAGCGAGGGGGGGCTCTCGGGCGGGAGCCCCCAATGAGCAGTTCTTC
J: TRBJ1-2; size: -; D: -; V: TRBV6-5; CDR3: CASRGGHLDGYTF; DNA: TGTGCCAGCAGAGGCGGACATCTCGATGGCTACACCTTC
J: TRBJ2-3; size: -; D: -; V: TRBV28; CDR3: CASGRTDTQYF; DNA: TGTGCCAGCGGGCGTACAGATACGCAGTATTTT
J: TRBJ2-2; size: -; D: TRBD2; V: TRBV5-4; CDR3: CASSSGGLAGELFF; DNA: TGTGCCAGCAGCTCGGGGGGACTAGCGGGGGAGCTGTTTTTT
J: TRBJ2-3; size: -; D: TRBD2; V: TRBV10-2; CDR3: CASSRTSGTGTDTQYF; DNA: TGCGCCAGCAGCAGGACTAGCGGGACGGGAACAGATACGCAGTATTTT
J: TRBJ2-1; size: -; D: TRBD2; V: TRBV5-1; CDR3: CASSSRPGLAGGHNEQFF; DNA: TGCGCCAGCAGCTCTAGGCCGGGACTAGCGGGAGGGCATAATGAGCAGTTCTTC
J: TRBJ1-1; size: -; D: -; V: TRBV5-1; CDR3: CASSLAGVTEAFF; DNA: TGCGCCAGCAGCTTGGCCGGGGTAACTGAAGCTTTCTTT
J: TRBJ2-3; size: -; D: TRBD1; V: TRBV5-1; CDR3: CASGRTGGTDTQYF; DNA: TGCGCCAGCGGACGGACAGGGGGCACAGATACGCAGTATTTT
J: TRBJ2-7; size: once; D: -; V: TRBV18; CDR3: CASSPLQGKDEQYF; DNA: TGTGCCAGCTCACCACTTCAGGGGAAGGACGAGCAGTACTTC
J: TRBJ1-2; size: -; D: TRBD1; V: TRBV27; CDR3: CASSPGGGIAYTF; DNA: TGTGCCAGCAGCCCCGGAGGGGGCATTGCCTACACCTTC